Shown below are 18 T cell receptor beta chains from a single sample sequenced in a study of shared clonotypes between healthy human individuals. Naive CD8 cells lacked CD45RO, underwent positive selection for CCR7 and left out terminally differentiated effector memory CD45RA+ cells. Repertoires were generated with immunoSEQ multiplex PCR, while TCRdb's copy carries only in-frame clones and drops some. The sample carries more than 2 million clones, about 94% recorded once. Specimen: naive CD8+ T cells sorted from blood. Receptor source: a man between 18 and 35 years old in good health.

V is TRBV5-4 and J is TRBJ2-7, with a weak D call TRBD2 (5 bases). This CDR3 comprises 14 residues. The germline gives CDR1 SGHNT, CDR2 YYREEE (reference sequence). Trimming took off 0 bases at V and 3 bases at J, with 10 bases between the two ends. CDR3 DNA: TGTGCCAGCAGCTTGGATGGAGCGGACTACGAGCAGTACTTC. It encodes CASSLDGADYEQYF.

The V and J genes are TRBV30 and TRBJ2-1; 12 nucleotides align to TRBD2. The CDR3 has 24 amino acids. Germline values: CDR1 GTSNPN, CDR2 SVGIG (reference sequence). J gave up 1 base and V 0 bases, and 25 bases lay outside the gene matches. Here the CDR3 reads CAWSVLTGSTWPSGRAISYNEQFF. The DNA for the CDR3 is TGTGCCTGGAGTGTACTAACAGGTAGTACGTGGCCTAGCGGGAGGGCCATTTCCTACAATGAGCAGTTCTTC.

V usage is TRBV11-2 and J usage is TRBJ2-3, with D possibly TRBD1 on 7 matching bases. The CDR3 runs to 15 residues. The germline V gene encodes CDR1 SGHAT and CDR2 FQNNGV. Trimming left V 5 bases short and J 6 bases short, with 18 bases between. In nucleotides, the CDR3 is TGTGCCAGCAGCACCGACAGGGAGGAGGGTGATACGCAGTATTTT. The encoded protein is CASSTDREEGDTQYF.

In nucleotides, the CDR3 is TGTGCCAGCAGCTCCGAGACTAGCGGGTACACCGGGGAGCTGTTTTTT. Amino acids: CASSSETSGYTGELFF. The chain recombines TRBV7-3 with TRBJ2-2, with 10 bases identical to TRBD2. Germline CDR1 and CDR2: SGHTA and FQGTGA. V trimming: 4 bases; J trimming: 3 bases; junction bases outside the gene matches: 5. The CDR3 has 16 residues.

Regarding this clone: Other DNA sequences in this specimen translate into the identical CDR3. This chain links TRBV7-9 with TRBJ1-5; no definite D call. Trimming left V 1 base short and J 3 bases short, with 7 bases between. The CDR3 length is 14 residues. The germline V gene encodes CDR1 SEHNR and CDR2 FQNEAQ (reference sequence). The CDR3 DNA is TGTGCCAGCAGCTTAGGGGGAGTCAATCAGCCCCAGCATTTT. It specifies CASSLGGVNQPQHF.

The J gene is TRBJ1-4, the V gene TRBV6-5, with D uncertain. Germline CDR1 is MNHEY and CDR2 is SVGAGI. Trimming removed 0 bases from V and 7 bases from J, with 12 bases in between. This CDR3 comprises 15 residues. CDR3 loop: CASSYSSGNIEKLFF. CDR3 DNA sequence: TGTGCCAGCAGTTACTCGTCGGGGAACATTGAAAAACTGTTTTTT.

A word on this clone: Other DNA sequences from this sample encode an identical CDR3 as well. This chain links TRBV4-1 with TRBJ1-1, with D unclear. Germline V gene sequence: CDR1 MGHRA, CDR2 YSYEKL. There are 13 residues in the CDR3. V lost 0 bases and J lost 5, with 7 bases in between. CDR3 sequence (DNA): TGCGCCAGCAGCCAAGATGCAGAAACTGAAGCTTTCTTT. Amino acid sequence: CASSQDAETEAFF.

This chain links TRBV4-3 with TRBJ2-1, with 7 bases lining up with TRBD2. V was clipped by 0 bases and J by 2 bases; unmatched bases: 7. Germline CDR1 and CDR2: LGHNA and YSLEER. The CDR3 runs to 17 residues. The CDR3 bases are TGCGCCAGCAGCCAAGATTGGGGGGGGAGGGCCTACAATGAGCAGTTCTTC. This encodes CASSQDWGGRAYNEQFF.

This chain uses TRBV1 with TRBJ2-7; the tabulated D call, TRBD2, remains unverified against the DNA. TRBV1 corresponds to a pseudogene. The CDR3 sequence is 13 residues long. This chain's CDR3 is CTSSQDSGYEQYF. The CDR3, as DNA: TGCACCAGCAGCCAAGATAGCGGGTACGAGCAGTACTTC.

This clone was observed a handful of times. The CDR3 ends on some other residue instead of the conserved phenylalanine or tryptophan, so this is likely a read error. The DNA is omitted, as the CDR3 cannot be located on it reliably, and the CDR3 follows TCRdb's listing. The rearrangement uses TRBV11-3 and TRBJ1-1. Including both end residues, the CDR3 is 8 amino acids long. The germline V gene encodes CDR1 SGHNT and CDR2 YENEEA. The CDR3 here is CASSHYYR.

On this clone: Additional DNA sequences in this sample encode the identical CDR3. V is TRBV9 and J is TRBJ2-2; D remains ambiguous. Between the trimmed V and J ends, which lost 2 bases and 6 bases, there was a span of 5 bases. Germline V CDR1 and CDR2: SGDLS, YYNGEE. The CDR3 covers 12 residues. The CDR3 DNA is TGTGCCAGCAGCGTCCTCTCCGGGGAGCTGTTTTTT. It codes for CASSVLSGELFF.

The chain carries TRBV2 and TRBJ2-1; D is perhaps TRBD2 (7 bases). CDR3 length: 14 amino acids. V was trimmed by 11 bases and J by 4 bases, leaving 18 bases between them. Germline assignment: CDR1 SNHLY and CDR2 FYNNEI. The CDR3 region is CAGLAGAPYNEQFF. The CDR3 bases are TGTGCCGGGCTCGCGGGGGCCCCTTACAATGAGCAGTTCTTC.

The CDR3 loop reads CASSLPIETQYF. CDR3 DNA: TGTGCCAGCAGTTTACCAATCGAGACCCAGTACTTC. The chain recombines TRBV28 with TRBJ2-5; unclear D gene. Trimming pared 2 bases from V and 5 bases from J, leaving 6 bases between. The germline V gene encodes CDR1 MDHEN and CDR2 SYDVKM. The CDR3 is 12 residues long.

The genes are TRBV11-2 and TRBJ2-1; D might be TRBD1 or TRBD2, each matching 5 bases. This CDR3 is 15 amino acids long. The germline V and J ends were trimmed by 2 bases and 6 bases, with 14 bases remaining between them. Germline values: CDR1 SGHAT, CDR2 FQNNGV. CDR3 loop: CASSLHGAGPNEQFF. In DNA, the CDR3 is TGTGCCAGCAGCTTACACGGGGCGGGTCCCAATGAGCAGTTCTTC.

This chain uses TRBV5-4 with TRBJ2-3, with 7 bases fitting TRBD1. The CDR3 length is 14 residues. Germline V gene sequence: CDR1 SGHNT, CDR2 YYREEE (reference sequence). The trim removed 4 bases at V and 5 bases at J, leaving 7 bases unmatched. CDR3 in amino acids: CASSPPTGLDTQYF. As DNA, the CDR3 is TGTGCCAGCAGCCCACCGACAGGGTTAGATACGCAGTATTTT.

This clone occurred once. The V gene is TRBV7-9, the J gene TRBJ1-1, with a tentative D call TRBD1 (6 bases). CDR3 length: 18 amino acids. Germline lookup yields CDR1 SEHNR and CDR2 FQNEAQ (reference sequence). The V end lost 1 base, the J end lost 1 base, and 19 bases lay between the germline ends. CDR3 in amino acids: CASSLEIRTVGGNTEAFF. CDR3 coding DNA: TGTGCCAGCAGCTTAGAAATTAGGACTGTAGGGGGGAACACTGAAGCTTTCTTT. Variable domain in full (rest from reference TRBV7-9 and TRBJ1-1): DTGVSQNPRHKITKRGQNVTFRCDPISEHNRLYWYRQTLGQGPEFLTYFQNEAQLEKSRLLSDRFSAERPKGSFSTLEIQRTEQGDSAMYLCASSLEIRTVGGNTEAFFGQGTRLTVV.

This chain joins TRBV19 and TRBJ1-3, with D maybe TRBD1 (5 bases). Germline V lookup: CDR1 LNHDA, CDR2 SQIVND (reference sequence). The CDR3 loop spans 15 amino acids. The V gene lost 5 bases and the J gene lost 0 bases, with 11 bases spanning the gap. The CDR3 bases are TGTGCCAGTAGTTCTACAGGTATCTCTGGAAACACCATATATTTT. It encodes CASSSTGISGNTIYF.

This chain joins TRBV30 and TRBJ1-2, with 7 bases aligning to TRBD1. This CDR3 region has 15 residues. Germline CDR1 and CDR2: GTSNPN and SVGIG (reference sequence). With V trimmed by 7 bases and J by 3 bases, 14 bases remained unmatched. CDR3 bases: TGTGCCTTCCTCCCGGGACAGACTACCTACTATGGCTACACCTTC. This gives the protein CAFLPGQTTYYGYTF.